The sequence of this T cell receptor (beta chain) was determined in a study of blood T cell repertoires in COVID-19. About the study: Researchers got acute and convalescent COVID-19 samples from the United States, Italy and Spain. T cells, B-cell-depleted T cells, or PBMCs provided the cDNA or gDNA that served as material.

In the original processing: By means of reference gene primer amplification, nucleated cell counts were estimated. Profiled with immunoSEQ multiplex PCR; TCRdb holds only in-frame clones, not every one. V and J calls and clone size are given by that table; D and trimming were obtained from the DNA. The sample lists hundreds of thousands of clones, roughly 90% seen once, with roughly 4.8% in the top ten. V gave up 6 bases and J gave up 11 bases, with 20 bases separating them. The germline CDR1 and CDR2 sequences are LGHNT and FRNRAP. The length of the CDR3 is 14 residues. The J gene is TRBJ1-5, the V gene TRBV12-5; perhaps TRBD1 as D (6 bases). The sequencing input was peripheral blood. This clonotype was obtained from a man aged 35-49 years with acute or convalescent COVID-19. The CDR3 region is CASGPTDSSRAQHF. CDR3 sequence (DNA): TGTGCTAGTGGCCCTACGGACAGTAGCCGAGCCCAGCATTTT.